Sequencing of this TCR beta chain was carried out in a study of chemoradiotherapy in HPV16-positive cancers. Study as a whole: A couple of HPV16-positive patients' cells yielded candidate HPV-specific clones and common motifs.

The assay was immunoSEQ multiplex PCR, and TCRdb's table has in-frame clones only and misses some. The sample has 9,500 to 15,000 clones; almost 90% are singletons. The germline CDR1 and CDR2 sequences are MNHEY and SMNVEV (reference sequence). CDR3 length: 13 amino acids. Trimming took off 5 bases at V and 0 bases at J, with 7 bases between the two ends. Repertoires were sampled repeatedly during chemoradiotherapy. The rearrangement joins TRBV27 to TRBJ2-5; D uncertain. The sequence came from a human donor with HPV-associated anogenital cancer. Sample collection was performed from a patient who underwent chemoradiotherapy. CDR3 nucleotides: TGTGCCAGCAGTAATACGTACCAAGAGACCCAGTACTTC. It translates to CASSNTYQETQYF.